A selection of T cell receptor beta chains follows, all from one sample in a study of T cell clonotyping in hematopoietic cell transplantation. Generated by immunoSEQ multiplex PCR, the TCRdb table keeps only in-frame clones and is missing some. The table lists approximately 75,000 clones, roughly 94% of them singletons, with 1.5% to 2% in the top ten. Sequencing used peripheral blood mononuclear cells. The receptors come from a man aged 50-60 years in good health. Some clones in this sample may be carry-over from other donors' samples. Both conserved end residues are part of each CDR3. Each record gives: clone size, V gene, J gene, D gene, CDR3 DNA, CDR3 protein. A D gene is named only where the DNA matches it firmly. Expanded clones are given a class, and other clones once, few, many or no size at all.

.	TRBV27	TRBJ2-7	.	TGTGCCAGCAGTTTAAACCCCTCCTCCTACGAGCAGTACTTC	CASSLNPSSYEQYF
.	TRBV29-1	TRBJ1-3	.	TGCAGCGTTGAAGACAGATCGGCTGGAAACACCATATATTTT	CSVEDRSAGNTIYF
.	TRBV6-1	TRBJ2-2	.	TGTGCCAGCAGTGAAGCGGGGAGTACCGGGGAGCTGTTTTTT	CASSEAGSTGELFF
.	TRBV29-1	TRBJ1-3	TRBD1	TGCAGCGTGACAGGGAAGAGCTCTGGAAACACCATATATTTT	CSVTGKSSGNTIYF
once	TRBV19	TRBJ2-1	TRBD1	TGTGCCAGTAGTAAGACAGGGGAAGCCTACAATGAGCAGTTCTTC	CASSKTGEAYNEQFF
.	TRBV9	TRBJ2-7	.	TGTGCCAGCAGCGTAGAAGGCGACTACGAGCAGTACTTC	CASSVEGDYEQYF
.	TRBV5-1	TRBJ1-1	.	TGCGCCAGCAGCTTGTCGACAGCGAACACTGAAGCTTTCTTT	CASSLSTANTEAFF
.	TRBV10-1	TRBJ2-7	TRBD1	TGCGCCAGCAGGGGACAGGGACGCTCCTACGAGCAGTACTTC	CASRGQGRSYEQYF
.	TRBV19	TRBJ2-7	TRBD1	TGTGCCAGTAGTCTCCCGGGACAGGGGGACTCCTACGAGCAGTACTTC	CASSLPGQGDSYEQYF
.	TRBV28	TRBJ2-1	.	TGTGCCAGCAGTTTAAGGGATGAGCAGTTCTTC	CASSLRDEQFF
once	TRBV5-1	TRBJ2-5	TRBD1	TGCGCCAGCAGCTTGTCCGGGACAGGGGGCGCGGAGACCCAGTACTTC	CASSLSGTGGAETQYF
.	TRBV11-1	TRBJ2-5	.	TGTGCCAGCAGCTTAGTGATCCCGACCGTTTCGCCCCAGTACTTC	CASSLVIPTVSPQYF
.	TRBV7-6	TRBJ2-7	TRBD2	TGTGCCAGCAGCCGCACCGCGTCCATGACTAGCGGTGTTACCTACGAGCAGTACTTC	CASSRTASMTSGVTYEQYF
.	TRBV11-2	TRBJ2-7	.	TGTGCCAGCAGCCCCCGGGCAAGTTCCTACGAGCAGTACTTC	CASSPRASSYEQYF
.	TRBV30	TRBJ2-5	.	TGTGCCTGGAGCGAGGGGTTGGGCAGCCAAGAGACCCAGTACTTC	CAWSEGLGSQETQYF
.	TRBV4-3	TRBJ2-6	TRBD2	TGCGCCAGCAGCCAAGATGCGGGGGGTGGGGCCAACGTCCTGACTTTC	CASSQDAGGGANVLTF
.	TRBV6-4	TRBJ2-1	.	TGTGCCAGCAGTTACTGGACGGGGGATGAGCAGTTCTTC	CASSYWTGDEQFF
.	TRBV6-6	TRBJ1-5	.	TGTGCCGCCGTAGGGGCTTTGAGTCAGCCCCAGCATTTT	CAAVGALSQPQHF
.	TRBV6-5	TRBJ1-5	TRBD1	TGTGCCAGCAGTCTCACAGGGGAGTGGAATCAGCCCCAGCATTTT	CASSLTGEWNQPQHF
.	TRBV9	TRBJ1-2	.	TGTGCCAGCAGCAAACACAGGGAAGTTGGCTATGGCTACACCTTC	CASSKHREVGYGYTF
.	TRBV27	TRBJ2-7	.	TGTGCCAGCAGTTTATTGGGTCTCGAGCAGTACTTC	CASSLLGLEQYF
once	TRBV11-1	TRBJ2-3	.	TGTGCCAGCAGCTCACTAGGGGGGTTCGCAGATACGCAGTATTTT	CASSSLGGFADTQYF